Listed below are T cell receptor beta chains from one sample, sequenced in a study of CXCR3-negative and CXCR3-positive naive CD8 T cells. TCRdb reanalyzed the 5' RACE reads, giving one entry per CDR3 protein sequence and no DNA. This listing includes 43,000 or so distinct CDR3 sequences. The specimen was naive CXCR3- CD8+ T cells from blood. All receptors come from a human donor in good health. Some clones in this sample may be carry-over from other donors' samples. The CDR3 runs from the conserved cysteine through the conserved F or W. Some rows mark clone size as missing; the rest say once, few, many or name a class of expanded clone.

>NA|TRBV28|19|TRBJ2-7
CASSGPGQGSRVVTYEQYF
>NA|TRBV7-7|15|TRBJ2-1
CASSLETGPYNEQFF
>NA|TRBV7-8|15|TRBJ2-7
CASSLVGTATYEQYF
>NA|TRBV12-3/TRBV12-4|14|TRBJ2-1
CASSPGTSWNEQFF
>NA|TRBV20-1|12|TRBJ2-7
CSARLSGYEQYF
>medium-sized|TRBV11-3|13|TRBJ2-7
CASSPGQGNEQYF
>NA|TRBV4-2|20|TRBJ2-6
CASSQDLADPVGSGANVLTF
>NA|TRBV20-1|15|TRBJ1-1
CSARDPGRGDTEAFF
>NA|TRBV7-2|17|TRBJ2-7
CASSSPRTSGTPYEQYF
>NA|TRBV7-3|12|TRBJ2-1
CASGRGRNEQFF
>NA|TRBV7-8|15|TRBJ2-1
CASDEAGWPRDEQFF
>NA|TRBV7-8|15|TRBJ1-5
CASSLAPADNQPQHF
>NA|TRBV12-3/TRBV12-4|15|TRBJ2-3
CASSLSGYSTDTQYF
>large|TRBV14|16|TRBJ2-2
CASSQEDRGLVGELFF
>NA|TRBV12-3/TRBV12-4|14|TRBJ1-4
CASSFGDLGEKLFF
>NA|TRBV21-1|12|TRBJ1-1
CASSRGFFEAFF
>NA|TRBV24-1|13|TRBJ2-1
CATSDLPRGQQFF
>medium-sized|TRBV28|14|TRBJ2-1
CATTGQGTYNEQFF
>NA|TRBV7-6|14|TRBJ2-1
CASGRGQGFIEQFF
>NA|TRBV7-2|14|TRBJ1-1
CASSSLTVNTEAFF
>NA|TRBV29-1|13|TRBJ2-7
CSVAEDRNYEQYF
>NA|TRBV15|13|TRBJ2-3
CATDGLAGRGQYF
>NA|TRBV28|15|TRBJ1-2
CASSFPSEVESGYTF
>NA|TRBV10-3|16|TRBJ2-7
CAISVAGTRMEDEQNF
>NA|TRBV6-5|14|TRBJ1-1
CASSFGPGNTEAFF
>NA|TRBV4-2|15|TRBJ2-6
CASSQSISGANVLTF
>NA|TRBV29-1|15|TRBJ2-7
CSVLTLDRGSYEQYF
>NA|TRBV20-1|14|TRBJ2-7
CSARSLANTYEQYF
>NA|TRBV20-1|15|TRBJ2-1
CSARERISSYNEQFF
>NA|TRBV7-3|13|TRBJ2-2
CASSSDRAGELFF
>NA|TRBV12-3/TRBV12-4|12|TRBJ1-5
CASSIGNQPQHF
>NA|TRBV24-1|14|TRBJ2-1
CATSDLADLNEQFF
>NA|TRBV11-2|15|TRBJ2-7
CASMKGLEISYEQYF
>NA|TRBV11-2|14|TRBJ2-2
CASRIQGGDGELFF
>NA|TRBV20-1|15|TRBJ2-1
CSARSQGRSYNEQFF
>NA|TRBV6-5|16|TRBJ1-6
CASSYSKQINRSPLHF
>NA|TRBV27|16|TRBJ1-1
CASSLYGGEDDTEAFF
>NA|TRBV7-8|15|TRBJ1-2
CASSLATGSGYGYTF
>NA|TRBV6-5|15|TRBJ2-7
CASSYAVAGSGEQYF
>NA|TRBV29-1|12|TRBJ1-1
CSVAKGGTEAFF
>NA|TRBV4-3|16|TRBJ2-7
CASSQDVVRGTYEQYF
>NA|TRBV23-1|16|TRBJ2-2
CASSQSRGPNTGELFF
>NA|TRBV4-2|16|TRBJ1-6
CASSQDLAAGDVALHF
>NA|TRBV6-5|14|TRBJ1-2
CASSYSQGAVGYTF
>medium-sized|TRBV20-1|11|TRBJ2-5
CSALGRETQYF
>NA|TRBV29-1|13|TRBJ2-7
CSVRTGVSYEQYF
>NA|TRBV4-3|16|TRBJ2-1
CASSQDRDSSYNEQFF
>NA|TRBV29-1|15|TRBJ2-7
CSVETWTGDLGEQYF
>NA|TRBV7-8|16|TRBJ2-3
CASSPTRLESTDTQYF